This T cell receptor beta chain was obtained from a study of blood T cells in healthy people across ages. Overall study context: Researchers report that template switching captured about one barcoded beta molecule per two T cells.

Study results and caveats: The study found more naive CD4+ cells and higher diversity in long-lived than aged donors.

This clonotype was counted many times. Its antigen remains unknown. Healthy Caucasians from Russia aged about 6 to 95 served as donors. Samples each had at least 6 micrograms of total RNA extracted. Trimming left V 7 bases short and J 12 bases short, with 13 bases between. Per the germline V gene, CDR1 is SGHNT and CDR2 is YENEEA. This CDR3 is 11 amino acids long. The second PCR ran about 6 to 12 cycles with a sample-barcoded 5' primer and J-beta primers. MiXCR was run by TCRdb on the 5' RACE reads, yielding one entry per CDR3 protein. The table shows 650,000 to 800,000 distinct CDR3 sequences, with more than 40% occurring only once.

The sequence derives from a man in his 60s in good health. The sample taken for sequencing was blood. The J gene is TRBJ2-1, the V gene TRBV11-3; tentative D call: TRBD1 (7 bases). In DNA, the CDR3 is TGTGCCAGCACGGGGGACAGAGTGCAGTTCTTC. This encodes CASTGDRVQFF.